The text below deals with one T cell receptor beta chain. The target antigen is unknown. cDNA libraries of TCR beta carried unique molecular identifiers. When 1 to 10 million T cells were used, they gave roughly 490,000 cDNA molecules. Each CDR3 protein gets one entry after TCRdb re-called the PCR reads with MiXCR. The data contain about 540,000 distinct CDR3 sequences, 30% to 40% of them seen just once; the ten biggest clones take up 4.5% to 7.5%. The CDR3 contains 14 residues. V lost 4 bases to trimming and J lost 7 bases, with 16 bases between them. The sample belongs to a study of post-analysis software for immune sequencing data. Notes on the study in general: Significantly lower normalized Chao1 diversity was found in patients with multiple sclerosis relative to controls. Patients had higher frequencies than controls of five or six TRBV segments, including TRBV5-6, TRBV5-1 and TRBV20-1.

The TCR was taken from a girl younger than 18 with multiple sclerosis. The V call is TRBV12-3 or TRBV12-4, the J call TRBJ2-5, with a possible D match to TRBD2 (6 bases). Sequencing was done on a sample of blood. The CDR3 DNA is TGTGCCAGCAGTTGGGGGACCGACGGGGGGACCCAGTACTTC. The encoded protein is CASSWGTDGGTQYF.